A single T cell receptor (beta chain) is shown here with its context. Its antigen is not identified. The data derive from a study of monozygotic twins with inflammatory bowel disease. Study-level results: Repertoire similarity matched across concordant and discordant twins, perhaps owing to limited power.

The CDR3 sequence is 13 residues long. The germline CDR1 and CDR2 sequences are SGHRS and YFSETQ. cDNA for each sample came from eight separate reactions. Template-switch reactions added UMIs with a 6-nucleotide sample barcode. TCRdb re-called the 5' RACE reads and gives one entry per CDR3 protein, without DNA. This sample's table has approximately 390,000 distinct CDR3 sequences. Input material: blood. The chain employs TRBV5-1 and TRBJ1-5. The receptor's source is a human donor with ulcerative colitis or Crohn's disease, or a healthy co-twin of an affected twin (not recorded which). CDR3 sequence reads: CASSPGPNQPQHF.